The 18 T cell receptor beta chains listed next were all sequenced from one sample in a study of glioma-infiltrating T cells. Using RNA template, CDR3s of TCR alpha and beta were amplified with iRepertoire arm-PCR. TCRdb re-called the multiplex PCR reads through MiXCR, storing one row per CDR3 protein. The table shows around 140,000 distinct CDR3 sequences, with approximately 39% occurring only once. Sequencing was performed on glioma tissue, nonneoplastic brain tissue, or PBMCs (not recorded which). These receptors originate from a human donor with low-grade glioma or glioblastoma, undergoing nonglioma brain surgery, or in good health (not recorded which).

This sequence joins TRBV20-1 and TRBJ2-1, with 10 bases fitting TRBD2. The CDR3 is 13 residues long. Germline CDR1 and CDR2: DFQATT and SNEGSKA (reference sequence). The CDR3 protein is CSMRLAGEDEQFF. CDR3 sequence (DNA): TGCAGCATGAGGCTAGCGGGAGAGGATGAGCAGTTCTTC.

This chain connects TRBV6-6 to TRBJ2-1, with D perhaps assigned TRBD1 or TRBD2 (5 bases each). This CDR3 contains 15 residues. Germline V lookup: CDR1 MNHNY, CDR2 SVGAGI (reference sequence). Trimming pared 2 bases from V and 5 bases from J, leaving 13 bases between. CDR3 DNA sequence: TGTGCCAGCAGTTACGGGGGTCTACCTAACAATGAGCAGTTCTTC. Its translation: CASSYGGLPNNEQFF.

This rearrangement joins TRBV12-3 or TRBV12-4 to TRBJ2-7; TRBD2 is a possible D gene (6 bases). This CDR3 is built from 13 residues. V was shortened by 5 bases and J by 7 bases, with 15 bases between the two germline ends. The CDR3 DNA follows: TGTGCCAGCAGTACTAGGCGCGGGGATGAGCAGTACTTC. This codes for CASSTRRGDEQYF.

This clonotype was counted a few times. The V and J genes are TRBV20-1 and TRBJ1-6, with TRBD1 identical over 7 bases. CDR1 and CDR2 from the germline V gene are DFQATT and SNEGSKA (reference sequence). After removal of 6 bases from V and 7 bases from J, the junction contained 6 bases not matched to a gene. This CDR3 spans 13 amino acids. CDR3 in DNA: TGCAGTGCCCAAGACAGGGCGAATTCACCCCTCCACTTT. Residues: CSAQDRANSPLHF.

This clonotype was counted a few times. The chain has TRBV6-6 and TRBJ1-3, with D unresolved. The CDR3 contains 18 residues. The germline V gene has CDR1 MNHNY and CDR2 SVGAGI (reference sequence). Trimming stripped 2 bases from V and 0 bases from J, with 17 bases between. The CDR3, as DNA: TGTGCCAGCAGTTACGATAGGCCAGGACCCCCCTCTGGAAACACCATATATTTT. This sequence encodes CASSYDRPGPPSGNTIYF.

In this sample, this clonotype turned up a few times. The rearrangement links TRBV18 to TRBJ2-1; no definite D call. Germline values: CDR1 KGHSH, CDR2 LQKENI. Trimming cost V 3 bases and J 8 bases, with 17 bases left between them. This CDR3 is built from 15 residues. The CDR3 reads CASSPTYPSGDEQFF. DNA of the CDR3: TGTGCCAGCTCACCCACGTACCCTTCTGGGGATGAGCAGTTCTTC.

The CDR3 sequence: CASSQDARETSYNEQFF. CDR3 nucleotides: TGTGCCAGCAGCCAAGATGCACGGGAGACCTCCTACAATGAGCAGTTCTTC. This rearrangement joins TRBV3-1 to TRBJ2-1; perhaps TRBD2 as D (6 bases). V lost 0 bases and J lost 0, with 12 bases in between. Germline V gene lookup returns CDR1 LGHDT and CDR2 YNNKEL (reference sequence). The CDR3 has 17 residues.

The chain couples TRBV5-4 to TRBJ1-4, with a possible D match to TRBD1 (6 bases). The CDR3 is made up of 16 amino acids. CDR1 is SGHNT, CDR2 YYREEE, per germline (reference sequence). Trimming removed 1 base from V and 0 bases from J, with 10 bases in between. For the CDR3, the DNA is TGTGCCAGCAGCTTGAGCAGGGGCGCAACTAATGAAAAACTGTTTTTT. Translation gives CASSLSRGATNEKLFF.

With regard to this clonotype: The junction and the germline gene differ at one end; a read error may be behind it. The chain is built from TRBV5-1 and TRBJ2-3, with D tentatively TRBD2 (6 bases). Germline values: CDR1 SGHRS, CDR2 YFSETQ. CDR3 length: 13 residues. Here the CDR3 DNA reads TGCGCCAGCAGCTTGCGGGGGATAGATACTCAGTATTTT. It codes for CASSLRGIDTQYF.

This clonotype has just one count. Being one base from a much bigger clone, this may be a read error. The chain joins TRBV6-5 to TRBJ1-1; D gene uncertain. This CDR3 contains 13 residues. Germline V gene lookup returns CDR1 MNHEY and CDR2 SVGAGI. The ends were cut back, 0 bases at V and 0 bases at J, with 2 bases in the middle. The CDR3 region has the DNA TGTGCCAGCAGTTACTCGATGAACACTGAAGCTTTCTTT. Its translation: CASSYSMNTEAFF.

The sample holds one count of this clonotype. V gene TRBV6-1 combines with J gene TRBJ1-2; 9 bases match TRBD1. Germline V CDR1 and CDR2: MNHNS, SASEGT. The CDR3 spans 18 residues. V was pared by 5 bases and J by 4 bases, with 17 bases of the junction left unmatched. In nucleotides, the CDR3 is TGTGCCAGCAGTCGGGCAGTCGGGACAGGGATAATAAGCTATGGCTACACCTTC. Translation gives CASSRAVGTGIISYGYTF.

This rearrangement joins TRBV6-6 to TRBJ2-7, with D perhaps TRBD1 (6 bases). The germline CDR1 and CDR2 sequences are MNHNY and SVGAGI (reference sequence). Deletions cut 2 bases from V and 9 bases from J, with 11 bases between. The CDR3 covers 12 residues. CDR3 DNA sequence: TGTGCCAGCAGTTACGCACAGGGAAGGCAGTACTTC. It is translated as CASSYAQGRQYF.

The chain links TRBV7-2 to TRBJ2-7, with D perhaps TRBD1 (6 bases). The CDR3 runs 12 residues. Germline V gene data show CDR1 as SGHTA and CDR2 as FQGNSA. The V end lost 5 bases, the J end lost 4 bases, and 9 bases lay between the germline ends. CDR3 protein: CASSAQGYEQYF. The DNA of the CDR3 is TGTGCCAGCAGCGCTCAGGGGTACGAGCAGTACTTC.

This clonotype appeared a few times. The rearrangement uses TRBV6-2 or TRBV6-3 and TRBJ2-1, with D hard to call. In germline, CDR1 is MNHEY, CDR2 SVGEGT. The CDR3 totals 15 residues. V lost 4 bases to trimming and J lost 0 bases, with 10 bases between them. CDR3 coding DNA: TGTGCCAGCAGTTCCGACGACCCCTCCTACAATGAGCAGTTCTTC. Its translation: CASSSDDPSYNEQFF.

The chain combines TRBV6-6 with TRBJ1-5; D is unresolved. Germline lookup yields CDR1 MNHNY and CDR2 SVGAGI (reference sequence). The CDR3 loop spans 13 amino acids. V lost 11 bases to trimming and J lost 2 bases, with 13 bases between them. This chain's CDR3 is CAVSGGGNQPQHF. The DNA for the CDR3 is TGTGCCGTCAGCGGTGGGGGCAATCAGCCCCAGCATTTT.

This chain links TRBV7-2 with TRBJ2-3; 15 nucleotides agree with TRBD2. V lost 4 bases, J lost 4 bases, and 9 bases stayed unmatched. The CDR3 is made up of 18 amino acids. Germline CDR1 SGHTA, CDR2 FQGNSA. In nucleotides, the CDR3 is TGTGCCAGCAGCTCAGAGGGACTAGCGGGAGGAGGAGCAGATACGCAGTATTTT. It translates to CASSSEGLAGGGADTQYF.

This clonotype has a handful of counts. The chain recombines TRBV10-2 with TRBJ2-3, with unresolved D. CDR1 is WSHSY and CDR2 is SAAADI in the germline V gene. Between the trimmed V and J ends, which lost 0 bases and 5 bases, there was a span of 0 bases. CDR3 length equals 11 residues. The CDR3 coding sequence is TGCGCCAGCAGTGAGTCAGATACGCAGTATTTT. Its translation: CASSESDTQYF.

This chain links TRBV6-1 with TRBJ1-2; D remains ambiguous. Germline loops: CDR1 MNHNS, CDR2 SASEGT. V lost 11 bases to trimming and J lost 2 bases, with 15 bases between them. The CDR3 loop spans 13 amino acids. CDR3 amino acids: CAARRGGNYGYTF. The CDR3 bases are TGTGCCGCCCGCCGCGGAGGAAACTATGGCTACACCTTC.